The text below deals with one T cell receptor beta chain. What it binds is unknown. This entry is derived from a study of blood T cells in healthy people across ages. Study results and limitations: Possibly confounding the expanded clonotype changes was the fact that donor CMV status was unknown.

CDR1 is MDHEN and CDR2 is SYDVKM in the germline V gene. With 7 bases removed from V and 1 base from J, the gap between germline ends came to 13 bases. This CDR3 contains 14 residues. A sample-barcoded 5' primer and a J-beta primer mix were used in a second PCR of about 7 to 12 cycles. TCRdb reanalysed the 5' RACE reads using MiXCR and keeps one entry per CDR3 protein. The data contain 800,000 to 1,300,000 distinct CDR3 sequences, approximately 26% of them singletons. In addition, the sample was reused for a study of T cells of mothers and their children.

This rearrangement joins TRBV28 to TRBJ2-5, with D maybe TRBD1 (5 bases). Sequences were obtained from blood. The source is a girl aged 2-10 years in good health. The CDR3 spells CASTQGNTQETQYF. Here the CDR3 DNA reads TGTGCCAGCACCCAGGGAAACACCCAAGAGACCCAGTACTTC.